This TCR beta chain is drawn from a study of OX40 agonist ivuxolimab in advanced cancers. About the study: Ivuxolimab, an agonistic anti-OX40 (CD134) antibody, was given to patients. Those treated in dose escalation had hepatocellular carcinoma, melanoma, renal cell cancer or head and neck cancer. Regarding the study as a whole: In the 0.1 to 3.0 mg/kg range, CD4+ and CD8+ blood T cells had expanded clonally by week 6.

This CDR3 contains 12 residues. V shed 7 bases and J shed 2 bases, with 11 bases lying between them. Germline CDR1 and CDR2: SQVTM and ANQGSEA. This clone has just one count. Its antigen is not identified. The data were produced by immunoSEQ multiplex PCR, yet TCRdb's version contains in-frame clones alone and is incomplete. The data hold some 11,000 clones, with around 78% observed a single time. Blood was sampled at baseline, cycle 4 day 1, and cycle 7 day 1. The chain has TRBV29-1 and TRBJ1-1, with D hard to call. This sequence originates from an adult with an advanced solid tumor such as melanoma, head and neck, liver or kidney cancer. The source was CD4+ or CD8+ T cells sorted from blood, collected in a trial of the OX40 agonist ivuxolimab. This CDR3 reads CSAGRDNTEAFF. The DNA for the CDR3 is TGCAGCGCAGGAAGAGATAACACTGAAGCTTTCTTT.